The rows below give T cell receptor beta chains drawn from one sample of a study of blood T cell repertoires in COVID-19. Using immunoSEQ multiplex PCR, the repertoire was profiled, and TCRdb retains in-frame clones only, with some absent. In the table there are 250,000 to 300,000 clones, 85% to 90% of which are singletons. Sequencing was carried out using peripheral blood. These receptors originate from a man aged 18 to 29 with active or convalescent COVID-19. The CDR3 runs from the conserved cysteine through the conserved F or W. Fields, in order: V gene, D gene, J gene, clone size, CDR3 protein, CDR3 DNA. A D gene is named only where the DNA matches it firmly. Clone size is stated in some rows and not others, as once, few, many or a class when expanded.

TRBV29-1,TRBD1,TRBJ2-2,once,CSVGRQGNTGELFF,TGCAGCGTTGGGCGACAGGGGAACACCGGGGAGCTGTTTTTT
TRBV6-5,.,TRBJ1-3,.,CASSYSWTGGVNTIYF,TGTGCCAGCAGTTACTCGTGGACGGGCGGGGTCAACACCATATATTTT
TRBV28,.,TRBJ1-2,.,CASSYRDGYTF,TGTGCCAGCAGTTACAGGGATGGCTACACCTTC
TRBV3-1/TRBV3-2,.,TRBJ1-3,.,CASSQGREAGNTIYF,TGTGCCAGCAGCCAAGGTCGGGAGGCTGGAAACACCATATATTTT
TRBV12-3/TRBV12-4,TRBD1,TRBJ2-5,.,CASSGTGAETQYF,TGTGCCAGCAGTGGGACAGGGGCAGAGACCCAGTACTTC
TRBV23-1,TRBD1,TRBJ2-4,.,CASSQRGRWKNIQYF,TGCGCCAGCAGTCAAAGGGGGCGATGGAAAAACATTCAGTACTTC
TRBV13,.,TRBJ2-7,.,CASSLAGSLMDEQYF,TGTGCCAGCAGCTTGGCCGGGAGCTTAATGGACGAGCAGTACTTC
TRBV18,.,TRBJ2-3,.,CASSPPVGQSRGDTQYF,TGTGCCAGCTCACCACCGGTGGGCCAGAGTCGGGGAGATACGCAGTATTTT
TRBV6-6,TRBD1,TRBJ1-4,.,CASREGQGVKKLFF,TGTGCCAGCAGAGAGGGCCAGGGGGTCAAAAAACTGTTTTTT
TRBV10-2,TRBD2,TRBJ2-7,.,CASSVWRGYEQYF,TGCGCCAGCAGTGTTTGGCGGGGGTACGAGCAGTACTTC
TRBV2,.,TRBJ1-5,.,CASSVQALSNQPQHF,TGTGCCAGCAGTGTTCAGGCCCTGAGCAATCAGCCCCAGCATTTT
TRBV5-1,.,TRBJ1-4,.,CASSSSATNEKLFF,TGCGCCAGCAGCTCCTCTGCAACTAATGAAAAACTGTTTTTT
TRBV5-1,.,TRBJ2-1,.,CASSSTLLQGRGNEQFF,TGCGCCAGCAGCTCTACCCTCCTTCAAGGGCGGGGCAATGAGCAGTTCTTC
TRBV24-1,TRBD1,TRBJ2-1,.,CATQPGTGRYEQFF,TGTGCCACCCAGCCCGGGACAGGGAGGTATGAGCAGTTCTTC
TRBV29-1,.,TRBJ2-1,.,CSVLQGSSYNEQFF,TGCAGCGTCCTACAGGGTAGCTCCTACAATGAGCAGTTCTTC
TRBV7-9,.,TRBJ1-2,once,CASSQAANYGYTF,TGTGCCAGCAGCCAAGCGGCTAACTATGGCTACACCTTC